Listed below are T cell receptor beta chains from one sample, sequenced in a study of T cell responses to AZD1222 COVID-19 vaccine. Sequencing was performed with immunoSEQ multiplex PCR; in TCRdb, only in-frame clones are kept and a portion is missing. Of 150,000 or so clones listed, almost 95% are singletons. Specimen: peripheral blood, collected on day 0 of AZD1222 vaccination. The origin of the receptors is an adult in good health. Each CDR3 is given with its conserved first and last residue. D genes are given only for firm matches. Clone size is shown for a subset of rows, as once, few, many or a class of expanded clone.

abundance: -; v_gene: TRBV11-2; j_gene: TRBJ2-1; d_gene: TRBD2; CDR3nt: TGTGCCAGCAGCCTGATAGCGGGAGTGAGCAATGAGCAGTTCTTC; CDR3aa: CASSLIAGVSNEQFF
abundance: -; v_gene: TRBV5-1; j_gene: TRBJ1-1; d_gene: -; CDR3nt: TGCGCCAGCAGCTTGGGCGTGGGGGCCACTGAAGCTTTCTTT; CDR3aa: CASSLGVGATEAFF
abundance: -; v_gene: TRBV5-6; j_gene: TRBJ1-6; d_gene: -; CDR3nt: TGTGCCAGCAGCTTGGCGGCAGGGGAAAATTCACCCCTCCACTTT; CDR3aa: CASSLAAGENSPLHF
abundance: once; v_gene: TRBV28; j_gene: TRBJ1-5; d_gene: -; CDR3nt: TGTGCCAGCACCCTAAACCCGGGAAGCAATCAGCCCCAGCATTTT; CDR3aa: CASTLNPGSNQPQHF
abundance: -; v_gene: TRBV19; j_gene: TRBJ2-7; d_gene: TRBD1; CDR3nt: TGTGCAGTACAGGGGCGTACGTACGAGCAGTACTTC; CDR3aa: CAVQGRTYEQYF
abundance: -; v_gene: TRBV5-4; j_gene: TRBJ2-3; d_gene: TRBD1; CDR3nt: TGTGCCAGCAGCCGGGACAGGGGTAGCACAGATACGCAGTATTTT; CDR3aa: CASSRDRGSTDTQYF
abundance: -; v_gene: TRBV27; j_gene: TRBJ2-1; d_gene: TRBD1; CDR3nt: TGTGCCAGCAGTCTGGGACAGGGCTACAATGAGCAGTTCTTC; CDR3aa: CASSLGQGYNEQFF
abundance: -; v_gene: TRBV18; j_gene: TRBJ2-3; d_gene: -; CDR3nt: TGTGCCAGCTCACCCTGGGACAGCACAGATACGCAGTATTTT; CDR3aa: CASSPWDSTDTQYF
abundance: -; v_gene: TRBV5-1; j_gene: TRBJ2-5; d_gene: TRBD2; CDR3nt: TGCGCCAGCAGCCTGGGGACTAGCGAGCAAGAGACCCAGTACTTC; CDR3aa: CASSLGTSEQETQYF
abundance: -; v_gene: TRBV10-1; j_gene: TRBJ2-3; d_gene: TRBD2; CDR3nt: TGCGCCAGCAGGGGAGGGGATCGAGATACGCAGTATTTT; CDR3aa: CASRGGDRDTQYF
abundance: once; v_gene: TRBV29-1; j_gene: TRBJ1-1; d_gene: -; CDR3nt: TGCAGCGTCGATTCTGGGGCCCCTGAAGCTTTCTTT; CDR3aa: CSVDSGAPEAFF
abundance: once; v_gene: TRBV5-1; j_gene: TRBJ2-2; d_gene: -; CDR3nt: TGCGCCAGCGAACCGACAGACAACACCGGGGAGCTGTTTTTT; CDR3aa: CASEPTDNTGELFF
abundance: -; v_gene: TRBV7-3; j_gene: TRBJ2-1; d_gene: TRBD2; CDR3nt: TGTGCCAGCAGCTTAGCGGGGGGGCCTAACAATGAGCAGTTCTTC; CDR3aa: CASSLAGGPNNEQFF
abundance: -; v_gene: TRBV11-1; j_gene: TRBJ1-5; d_gene: TRBD1; CDR3nt: TGTGCCAGCAGCAAGGACAGGGATCAGCCCCAGCATTTT; CDR3aa: CASSKDRDQPQHF
abundance: -; v_gene: TRBV11-2; j_gene: TRBJ2-7; d_gene: -; CDR3nt: TGTGCCAGCAGCTTAGAAATTTGGGGGGCCTACGAGCAGTACTTC; CDR3aa: CASSLEIWGAYEQYF
abundance: -; v_gene: TRBV29-1; j_gene: TRBJ1-1; d_gene: -; CDR3nt: TGCAGCGTGGGTGCTGTGGGCGTGAACACTGAAGCTTTCTTT; CDR3aa: CSVGAVGVNTEAFF
abundance: -; v_gene: TRBV6-5; j_gene: TRBJ1-3; d_gene: -; CDR3nt: TGTGCCAGCACCACGGGGTTCTCTGGAAACACCATATATTTT; CDR3aa: CASTTGFSGNTIYF
abundance: -; v_gene: TRBV28; j_gene: TRBJ2-7; d_gene: TRBD2; CDR3nt: TGTGCCAGCAGTTCCAGTTGGACTAGCTGGGACGAGCAGTACTTC; CDR3aa: CASSSSWTSWDEQYF
abundance: few; v_gene: TRBV10-1; j_gene: TRBJ2-2; d_gene: -; CDR3nt: TGCGCCAGCACTCCGGACCTAACCGGGGAGCTGTTTTTT; CDR3aa: CASTPDLTGELFF
abundance: -; v_gene: TRBV7-9; j_gene: TRBJ2-7; d_gene: -; CDR3nt: TGTGCCAGCAGCTCCCCAGGGGTAGGTTACGAGCAGTACTTC; CDR3aa: CASSSPGVGYEQYF
abundance: -; v_gene: TRBV19; j_gene: TRBJ2-6; d_gene: TRBD1; CDR3nt: TGTGCCAGTAGTATCAGGACAGGGAGCTCTGGGGCCAACGTCCTGACTTTC; CDR3aa: CASSIRTGSSGANVLTF
abundance: -; v_gene: TRBV7-8; j_gene: TRBJ1-1; d_gene: -; CDR3nt: TGTGCCAGCAGCCTCCAGGTGGGTCTCACTGAAGCTTTCTTT; CDR3aa: CASSLQVGLTEAFF
abundance: few; v_gene: TRBV7-9; j_gene: TRBJ1-4; d_gene: -; CDR3nt: TGTGCCAGCAGCCTAAGGTCTTCGGGCGGAAAACTGTTTTTT; CDR3aa: CASSLRSSGGKLFF
abundance: once; v_gene: TRBV12-3/TRBV12-4; j_gene: TRBJ1-2; d_gene: -; CDR3nt: TGTGCCAGCAGTCCTAACAGGGATCAAGGCTACACCTTC; CDR3aa: CASSPNRDQGYTF
abundance: once; v_gene: TRBV18; j_gene: TRBJ2-1; d_gene: TRBD2; CDR3nt: TGTGCCAGCTCACCAGTATCTGGGAGGGGAGGCTCCTACAATGAGCAGTTCTTC; CDR3aa: CASSPVSGRGGSYNEQFF
abundance: -; v_gene: TRBV3-1/TRBV3-2; j_gene: TRBJ2-4; d_gene: TRBD2; CDR3nt: TGTGCCAGCAGCCTCGGGACTAGCGGTATAGCCAAAAACATTCAGTACTTC; CDR3aa: CASSLGTSGIAKNIQYF
abundance: -; v_gene: TRBV29-1; j_gene: TRBJ2-1; d_gene: TRBD2; CDR3nt: TGCAGCGTTGCCGGGACTAGCGGGCGGAGCTCCTACAATGAGCAGTTCTTC; CDR3aa: CSVAGTSGRSSYNEQFF
abundance: -; v_gene: TRBV5-1; j_gene: TRBJ2-7; d_gene: -; CDR3nt: TGCGCCAGCAGCTACGCAGCCTACGAGCAGTACTTC; CDR3aa: CASSYAAYEQYF
abundance: -; v_gene: TRBV6-6; j_gene: TRBJ2-2; d_gene: -; CDR3nt: TGTGCCAGCACCAAGTGGGCAGAGGTAACCGGGGAGCTGTTTTTT; CDR3aa: CASTKWAEVTGELFF
abundance: -; v_gene: TRBV7-2; j_gene: TRBJ1-6; d_gene: -; CDR3nt: TGTGCCAGCAGCTTAGACAGGTCCTATAATTCACCCCTCCACTTT; CDR3aa: CASSLDRSYNSPLHF
abundance: -; v_gene: TRBV6-1; j_gene: TRBJ2-5; d_gene: -; CDR3nt: TGTGCCAGCAGTGAAGACCAGGGCCATAGGGCCCAGTACTTC; CDR3aa: CASSEDQGHRAQYF
abundance: once; v_gene: TRBV28; j_gene: TRBJ1-2; d_gene: -; CDR3nt: TGTGCCAGCAGAATCCCGAGGGGCAGTGACTATGGCTACACCTTC; CDR3aa: CASRIPRGSDYGYTF
abundance: -; v_gene: TRBV5-5; j_gene: TRBJ1-5; d_gene: -; CDR3nt: TGTGCCAGCAGCCCGGACCCCGGAGGGGTTCAGCCCCAGCATTTT; CDR3aa: CASSPDPGGVQPQHF
abundance: -; v_gene: TRBV6-5; j_gene: TRBJ1-5; d_gene: -; CDR3nt: TGTGCCAGCAGTCCAACAGATAATCAGCCCCAGCATTTT; CDR3aa: CASSPTDNQPQHF
abundance: -; v_gene: TRBV4-2; j_gene: TRBJ2-5; d_gene: -; CDR3nt: TGTGCCAGCAGCCAAGAGCGCGGTGAGACCCAGTACTTC; CDR3aa: CASSQERGETQYF
abundance: -; v_gene: TRBV30; j_gene: TRBJ2-5; d_gene: TRBD2; CDR3nt: TGTGCCTGGAGCCGGACTAGCGTAAAAGAGACCCAGTACTTC; CDR3aa: CAWSRTSVKETQYF
abundance: once; v_gene: TRBV30; j_gene: TRBJ1-2; d_gene: -; CDR3nt: TGTGCCTGGAGTCGGCGGGTAAACTATGGCTACACCTTC; CDR3aa: CAWSRRVNYGYTF